This T cell receptor (beta chain) is drawn from a study of cytomegalovirus exposure and HLA in healthy donors. Study-level points and caveats: Accurate predictions that matched the HLA-A and HLA-B alleles of most subjects were reportedly made from TCR beta sequences. The classifier reportedly diagnosed cytomegalovirus status with high specificity and sensitivity. Among the most significant clusters, several appeared linked to common viral pathogens in a later analysis. An analysis was carried out later, and it reportedly showed fewer N-insertions in an Asian-associated ancestry cluster than the approximately 660-donor mean.

Turning to this clone: What it binds is unknown.

Both 60 Vbeta primers and 13 Jbeta primers went into the PCR. Sequenced by immunoSEQ multiplex PCR; TCRdb stores in-frame clones only, minus some. The sample includes about 130,000 clones, approximately 17% of them seen just once. Deletions cut 4 bases from V and 8 bases from J, with 11 bases between. Germline V gene lookup returns CDR1 SGHTA and CDR2 FQGNSA. CDR3 size: 12 residues. The sequencing sample was made of PBMCs. The chain uses TRBV7-2 and TRBJ1-2; perhaps TRBD1 as D (5 bases). The origin of this receptor is a female donor in good health and CMV-seropositive. This CDR3 reads CASSSFGGGYTF. CDR3 DNA: TGTGCCAGCAGCTCCTTTGGGGGGGGCTACACCTTC.